This T cell receptor (beta chain) appears in the sequencing data of a study of response to subunit inactivated influenza vaccine (dated by TCRdb to 2017 to 2018). In terms of the full investigation: The study used deep quantitative T cell receptor repertoire profiling to track responses to a trivalent subunit inactivated influenza vaccine. Summary of the overall study and its limitations: It was suggested by the authors that each seasonal influenza vaccination may recruit only a limited number of new T cells.

Germline trimming: 6 bases from V, 5 bases from J; junction bases outside gene matches: 6. The CDR3 runs 15 residues from the cysteine to the phenylalanine. Only the CDR3 portion is preserved as DNA: 45 bases, with reading frame beginning at the first base. CDR1 and CDR2, per the germline V gene, are ENHRY and SYGVKD. Library construction relied on RT-PCR. TCRdb records Illumina HiSeq 2500 as the sequencer. TCRdb took the public reads, trimmed them with fastp at Q25, ran MiXCR for clone calling and kept in-frame beta chains. For every CDR3 protein sequence, its rows merge into one entry that carries the most common genes and DNA. Recorded for this sample are roughly 500,000 distinct CDR3 sequences; 25% of them occurred a single time. The top ten constitute under 2.5% of the sample. This clonotype was observed a handful of times. Its antigen is unknown. Base quality data are lacking; no much larger clone is found one base away.

This chain is built from TRBV10-3 and TRBJ2-3; 12 bases in the middle match TRBD2. The sequence was obtained from a man between 45 and 60 years old who received an inactivated influenza vaccine. Donor details come from another sample of the same person, matched by shared clones. This specimen consisted of CD4+ T cells sorted from PBMCs, obtained 4 to 6 days after vaccination. The DNA sequence is given as TGTGCCATCAGATCTAGCGGGGGGGCCGGAGATACGCAGTATTTT. Its protein reads: CAIRSSGGAGDTQYF.